These 14 T cell receptor beta chains were sequenced from one sample in a study of cytomegalovirus exposure and HLA in healthy donors. Primers: 60 Vbeta forward and 13 Jbeta reverse. Generated by immunoSEQ multiplex PCR, the TCRdb table keeps only in-frame clones and is missing some. The profile shows some 95,000 clones, around 64% of them singletons. The sample was PBMCs. The source is a young man in good health and CMV-seronegative.

The rearrangement uses TRBV7-2 and TRBJ1-6; D might be TRBD1 (5 bases). The V end was cut by 5 bases, the J end by 2 bases, with 13 bases between. The germline gives CDR1 SGHTA, CDR2 FQGNSA. The CDR3 is 16 amino acids. CDR3 bases: TGTGCCAGCAGCCCCGGGGGGACGACCTATAATTCACCCCTCCACTTT. It translates to CASSPGGTTYNSPLHF.

This chain connects TRBV29-1 to TRBJ1-4, with 7 bases aligning to TRBD1. This CDR3 is 13 amino acids long. Germline-derived CDR1 and CDR2 are SQVTM and ANQGSEA. J was trimmed by 7 bases and V by 6 bases; bases with no gene match: 8. The CDR3 DNA is TGCAGCGTGGGGTCAGGGGGGAGTGAAAAACTGTTTTTT. Its translation: CSVGSGGSEKLFF.

The rearrangement joins TRBV18 to TRBJ2-3, with D tentatively TRBD1 (6 bases). Deletions cut 5 bases from V and 0 bases from J, with 12 bases between. The CDR3 contains 15 residues. CDR1 is KGHSH, CDR2 LQKENI, per germline. CDR3 DNA sequence: TGTGCCAGCTCAACGCGACAGGCTAGCACAGATACGCAGTATTTT. It is translated as CASSTRQASTDTQYF.

CDR3 in amino acids: CASSLSGGTIDEQYF. CDR3 bases: TGTGCCAGCAGTTTATCGGGGGGTACTATCGACGAGCAGTACTTC. This chain joins TRBV28 and TRBJ2-5, with 7 bases aligning to TRBD2. The J call may be in error: the DNA end matches TRBJ2-7 better. CDR1 is MDHEN, CDR2 SYDVKM, per germline. The CDR3 is made up of 15 amino acids.

The chain links TRBV7-7 to TRBJ2-5; tentatively, D is TRBD1 (6 bases). The germline CDR1 and CDR2 sequences are SSHAT and FNYEAQ (reference sequence). The V and J ends lost 5 bases and 4 bases respectively, with 14 bases between them. The CDR3 sequence is 14 residues long. The CDR3 loop is CASSATLGGETQYF. The CDR3 nucleotides read TGTGCCAGCAGCGCTACTTTAGGGGGAGAGACCCAGTACTTC.

The chain's CDR3 is CATAPIAGKDSEQFF. CDR3 DNA sequence: TGCGCCACCGCCCCGATAGCGGGAAAAGATTCTGAGCAGTTCTTC. The V call is TRBV5-1, the J call TRBJ2-1; 8 positions match TRBD2. Germline CDR1 is SGHRS and CDR2 is YFSETQ. Trimming at V came to 9 bases and at J to 9 bases, leaving 17 bases not matched to a gene. This CDR3 has 15 amino acids.

This clone occurred a few times. This rearrangement joins TRBV7-9 to TRBJ2-1; a possible D gene is TRBD2 (6 bases). The germline V and J ends were trimmed by 8 bases and 4 bases, with 15 bases remaining between them. Looked up from germline, CDR1 is SEHNR and CDR2 is FQNEAQ (reference sequence). This CDR3 is 14 amino acids long. DNA of the CDR3: TGTGCCAGCGAACGGCGGGGCGCGTACAATGAGCAGTTCTTC. This codes for CASERRGAYNEQFF.

The chain uses TRBV5-1 and TRBJ1-2; D remains ambiguous. The CDR3 covers 12 residues. Germline V lookup: CDR1 SGHRS, CDR2 YFSETQ. V was shortened by 7 bases and J by 8 bases, with 15 bases between the two germline ends. The CDR3 loop reads CASGTELRGYTF. CDR3 nucleotide sequence: TGCGCCAGCGGCACGGAGTTAAGAGGCTACACCTTC.

The rearrangement links TRBV5-6 to TRBJ2-3; TRBD2 agrees at 12 bases. V shed 3 bases and J 7 bases; nucleotides not matched to a gene: 15. Per the germline V gene, CDR1 is SGHDT and CDR2 is YYEEEE. This CDR3 has 18 residues. The CDR3 DNA sequence: TGTGCCAGCAGCTCACTTCTAGCGGGAGGGCCCGCATCCCATACGCAGTATTTT. Translating it yields CASSSLLAGGPASHTQYF. The entire variable domain, with the rest obtained from reference TRBV5-6 and TRBJ2-3, is as follows: DAGVTQSPTHLIKTRGQQVTLRCSPKSGHDTVSWYQQALGQGPQFIFQYYEEEERQRGNFPDRFSGHQFPNYSSELNVNALLLGDSALYLCASSSLLAGGPASHTQYFGPGTRLTVL.

This chain joins TRBV7-3 and TRBJ2-3; 11 bases agree with TRBD2. Losses at the gene ends were 3 bases for V and 1 base for J; bases not matched to a gene: 9. The CDR3 loop spans 18 amino acids. Germline V gene data show CDR1 as SGHTA and CDR2 as FQGTGA. Here the CDR3 reads CASSFPGLAARGTDTQYF. CDR3 sequence (DNA): TGTGCCAGCAGCTTCCCGGGACTAGCGGCGAGGGGCACAGATACGCAGTATTTT.

Only a few counts were recorded for this clone. V is TRBV2 and J is TRBJ1-4, with D possibly matching TRBD1 (6 bases). Between the trimmed V and J ends, which lost 6 bases and 7 bases, there was a span of 15 bases. The CDR3 runs to 14 residues. Germline values: CDR1 SNHLY, CDR2 FYNNEI. The CDR3 region is CASRDSLLPEKLFF. CDR3 DNA: TGTGCCAGCAGGGACAGCCTCCTACCTGAAAAACTGTTTTTT.

The V call is TRBV5-6, the J call TRBJ1-2, with a possible D match to TRBD1 (5 bases). The CDR3 sequence is 15 residues long. Deletions cut 3 bases from V and 4 bases from J, with 16 bases between. Germline V CDR1 and CDR2: SGHDT, YYEEEE. CDR3 nucleotide sequence: TGTGCCAGCAGCTCCGGGAGGGGATATATCTATGGCTACACCTTC. Translation gives CASSSGRGYIYGYTF.

J is TRBJ1-4 and V is TRBV29-1; 7 nucleotides align to TRBD1. This CDR3 has 15 residues. After removal of 3 bases from V and 3 bases from J, the junction contained 7 bases not matched to a gene. Per the germline V gene, CDR1 is SQVTM and CDR2 is ANQGSEA. The CDR3 region has the DNA TGCAGCGTTGAGGACCCGGACAGGTCTAATGAAAAACTGTTTTTT. Its protein is CSVEDPDRSNEKLFF.

This chain uses TRBV7-9 with TRBJ2-1, with D unclear. The CDR3 runs 11 residues. Trimming took off 3 bases at V and 8 bases at J, with 5 bases between the two ends. CDR1 is SEHNR and CDR2 is FQNEAQ in the germline V gene (reference sequence). The CDR3 DNA reads TGTGCCAGCAGCTTCTCAGATGAGCAGTTCTTC. Translation: CASSFSDEQFF.